The sequence of this TCR beta chain was determined in a study of blood T cell repertoires in COVID-19. Study-level background: Samples of COVID-19 (acute and convalescent) were obtained from the United States, Italy and Spain. T cells, B-cell-depleted T cells, or PBMCs provided the cDNA or gDNA that served as material.

In the study's own analysis: Estimated nucleated cell counts came from reference gene primer amplification. Sequencing used immunoSEQ multiplex PCR; TCRdb keeps in-frame clones, though not all of them. The D gene and trimming were derived from the DNA, and the V and J assignments and clone size from that table. The sample includes about 140,000 clones, about 80% of them seen just once. The CDR3 has 17 amino acids. Germline V gene sequence: CDR1 MDHEN, CDR2 SYDVKM. V shed 7 bases and J 3 bases; nucleotides not matched to a gene: 12. The sample taken for sequencing was peripheral blood. This rearrangement joins TRBV28 to TRBJ2-5, with 12 bases fitting TRBD1. The clonotype was recovered from a woman aged 60-70 years with acute or convalescent COVID-19. The CDR3 sequence: CASTKRRDRGQKETQYF. CDR3 coding DNA: TGTGCCAGCACCAAGAGGCGGGACAGGGGGCAAAAAGAGACCCAGTACTTC.